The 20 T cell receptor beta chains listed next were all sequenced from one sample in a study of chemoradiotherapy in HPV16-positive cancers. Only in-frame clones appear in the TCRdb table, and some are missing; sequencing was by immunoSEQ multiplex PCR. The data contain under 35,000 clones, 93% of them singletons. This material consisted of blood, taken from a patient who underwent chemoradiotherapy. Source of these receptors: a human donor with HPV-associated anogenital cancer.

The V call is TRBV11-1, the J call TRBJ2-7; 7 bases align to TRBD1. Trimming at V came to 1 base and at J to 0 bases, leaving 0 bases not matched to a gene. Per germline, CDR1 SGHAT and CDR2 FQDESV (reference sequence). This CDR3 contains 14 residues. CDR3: CASSLDRGSYEQYF. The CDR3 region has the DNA TGTGCCAGCAGCTTAGACAGGGGCTCCTACGAGCAGTACTTC.

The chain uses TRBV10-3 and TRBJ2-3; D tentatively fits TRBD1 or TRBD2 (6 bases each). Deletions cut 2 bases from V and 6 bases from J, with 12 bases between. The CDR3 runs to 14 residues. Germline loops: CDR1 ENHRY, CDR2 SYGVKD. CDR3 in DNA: TGTGCCATCAGTGAGAGGGGGGCCAGGGATACGCAGTATTTT. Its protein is CAISERGARDTQYF.

The CDR3 coding sequence is TGTGCCAGCAGGGACGGGACCAAGGGCGAGCAGTACTTC. It encodes CASRDGTKGEQYF. The chain is built from TRBV5-4 and TRBJ2-7, with D perhaps matching TRBD1 or TRBD2 (5 bases each). The CDR3 is 13 residues long. Trimming cost V 5 bases and J 6 bases, with 15 bases left between them. Germline CDR1 reads SGHNT; CDR2 reads YYREEE (reference sequence).

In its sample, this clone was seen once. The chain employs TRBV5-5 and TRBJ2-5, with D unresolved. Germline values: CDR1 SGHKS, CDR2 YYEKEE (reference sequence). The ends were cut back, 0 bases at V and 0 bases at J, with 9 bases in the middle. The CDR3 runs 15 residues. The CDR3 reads CASSLAVRNQETQYF. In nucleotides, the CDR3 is TGTGCCAGCAGCTTGGCCGTACGGAACCAAGAGACCCAGTACTTC.

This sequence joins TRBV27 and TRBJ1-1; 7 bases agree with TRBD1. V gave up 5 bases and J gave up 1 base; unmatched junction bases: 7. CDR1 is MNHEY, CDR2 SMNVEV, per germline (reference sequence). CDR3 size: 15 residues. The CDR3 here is CASSRQGVGNTEAFF. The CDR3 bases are TGTGCCAGCAGTCGCCAGGGGGTGGGGAACACTGAAGCTTTCTTT.

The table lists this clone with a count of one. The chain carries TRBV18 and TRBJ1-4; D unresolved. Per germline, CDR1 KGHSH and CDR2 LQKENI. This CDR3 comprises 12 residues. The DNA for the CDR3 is TGTGCTTCCGCGCCAGGAAGGGAAAAACTGTTTTTT. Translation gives CASAPGREKLFF. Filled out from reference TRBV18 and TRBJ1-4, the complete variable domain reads NAGVMQNPRHLVRRRGQEARLRCSPMKGHSHVYWYRQLPEEGLKFMVYLQKENIIDESGMPKERFSAEFPKEGPSILRIQQVVRGDSAAYFCASAPGREKLFFGSGTQLSVL.

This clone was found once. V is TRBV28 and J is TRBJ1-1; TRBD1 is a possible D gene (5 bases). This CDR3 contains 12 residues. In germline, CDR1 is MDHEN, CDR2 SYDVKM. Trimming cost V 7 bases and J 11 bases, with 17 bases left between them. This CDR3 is CASTTGTLRAFF. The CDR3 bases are TGTGCCAGCACCACCGGGACCCTAAGGGCTTTCTTT. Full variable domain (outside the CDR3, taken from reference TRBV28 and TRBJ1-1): DVKVTQSSRYLVKRTGEKVFLECVQDMDHENMFWYRQDPGLGLRLIYFSYDVKMKEKGDIPEGYSVSREKKERFSLILESASTNQTSMYLCASTTGTLRAFFGQGTRLTVV.

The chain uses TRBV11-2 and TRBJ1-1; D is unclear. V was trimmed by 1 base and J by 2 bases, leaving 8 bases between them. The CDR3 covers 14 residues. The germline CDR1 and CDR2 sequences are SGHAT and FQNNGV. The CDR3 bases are TGTGCCAGCAGCTTAGCGTTGGTCAACACTGAAGCTTTCTTT. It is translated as CASSLALVNTEAFF.

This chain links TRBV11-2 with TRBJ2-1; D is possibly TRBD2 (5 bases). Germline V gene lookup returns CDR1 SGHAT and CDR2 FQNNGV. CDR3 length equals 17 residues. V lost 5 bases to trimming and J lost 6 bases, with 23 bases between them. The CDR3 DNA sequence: TGTGCCAGCAGCCCTCCCTTTGGTGGGCGGGCCGGCAATGAGCAGTTCTTC. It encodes CASSPPFGGRAGNEQFF.

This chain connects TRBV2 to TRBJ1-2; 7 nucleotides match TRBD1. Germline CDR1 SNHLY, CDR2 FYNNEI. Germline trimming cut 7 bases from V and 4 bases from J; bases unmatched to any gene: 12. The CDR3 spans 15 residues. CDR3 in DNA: TGTGCCAGCAAGTTGGAACAGGGGCCCCGCTATGGCTACACCTTC. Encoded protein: CASKLEQGPRYGYTF.

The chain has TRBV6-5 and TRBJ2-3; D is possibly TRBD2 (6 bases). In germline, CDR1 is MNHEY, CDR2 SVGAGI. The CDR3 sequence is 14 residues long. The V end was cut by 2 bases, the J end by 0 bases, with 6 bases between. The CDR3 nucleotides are TGTGCCAGCAGTTACGCGGGGAGCACAGATACGCAGTATTTT. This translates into CASSYAGSTDTQYF.

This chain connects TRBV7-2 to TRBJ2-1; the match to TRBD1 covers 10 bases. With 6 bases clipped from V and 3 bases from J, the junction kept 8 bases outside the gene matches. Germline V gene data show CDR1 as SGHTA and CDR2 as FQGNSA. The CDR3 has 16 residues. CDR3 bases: TGTGCCAGCAGACGACAGGGGGCGATCAACTACAATGAGCAGTTCTTC. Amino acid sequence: CASRRQGAINYNEQFF.

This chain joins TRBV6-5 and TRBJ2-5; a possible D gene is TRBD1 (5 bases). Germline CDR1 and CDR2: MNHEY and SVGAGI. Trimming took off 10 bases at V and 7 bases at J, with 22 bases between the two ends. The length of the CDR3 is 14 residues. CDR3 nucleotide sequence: TGTGCCACTATAGCACTCAGGGCCGATGGGACCCAGTACTTC. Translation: CATIALRADGTQYF.

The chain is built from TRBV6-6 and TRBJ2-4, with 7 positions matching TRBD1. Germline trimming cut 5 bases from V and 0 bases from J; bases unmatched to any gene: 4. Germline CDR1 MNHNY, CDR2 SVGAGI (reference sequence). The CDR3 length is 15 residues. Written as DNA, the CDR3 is TGTGCCAGCAGTGGGACAGAACTAGCCAAAAACATTCAGTACTTC. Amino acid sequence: CASSGTELAKNIQYF.

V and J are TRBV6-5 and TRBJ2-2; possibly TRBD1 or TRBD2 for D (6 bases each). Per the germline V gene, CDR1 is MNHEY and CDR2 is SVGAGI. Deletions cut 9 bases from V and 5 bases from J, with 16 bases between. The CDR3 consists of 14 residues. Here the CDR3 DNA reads TGTGCCAGTTACGGGGGCGGCGGAACCGGGGAGCTGTTTTTT. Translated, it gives CASYGGGGTGELFF.

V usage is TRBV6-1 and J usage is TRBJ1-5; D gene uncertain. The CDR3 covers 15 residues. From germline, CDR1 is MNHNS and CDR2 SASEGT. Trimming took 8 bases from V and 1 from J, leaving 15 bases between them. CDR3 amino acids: CASLIMIGSNQPQHF. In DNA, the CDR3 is TGTGCCAGCCTTATCATGATTGGGAGCAATCAGCCCCAGCATTTT.

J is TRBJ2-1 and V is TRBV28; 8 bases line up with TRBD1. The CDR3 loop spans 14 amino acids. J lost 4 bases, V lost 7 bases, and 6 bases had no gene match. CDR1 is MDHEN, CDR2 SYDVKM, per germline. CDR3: CASNTRDRYNEQFF. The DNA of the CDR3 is TGTGCCAGCAATACACGGGACAGGTACAATGAGCAGTTCTTC.

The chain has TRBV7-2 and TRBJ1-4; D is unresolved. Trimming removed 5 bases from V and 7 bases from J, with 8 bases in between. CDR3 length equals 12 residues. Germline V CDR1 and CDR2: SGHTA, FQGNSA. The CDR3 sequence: CASSPRGEKLFF. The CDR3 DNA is TGTGCCAGCAGCCCCCGTGGTGAAAAACTGTTTTTT.

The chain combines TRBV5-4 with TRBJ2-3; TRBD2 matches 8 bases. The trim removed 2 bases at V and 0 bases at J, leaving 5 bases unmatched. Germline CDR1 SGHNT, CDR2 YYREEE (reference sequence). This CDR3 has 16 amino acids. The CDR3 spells CASSFGGGPSTDTQYF. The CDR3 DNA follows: TGTGCCAGCAGCTTCGGGGGGGGGCCCAGCACAGATACGCAGTATTTT.

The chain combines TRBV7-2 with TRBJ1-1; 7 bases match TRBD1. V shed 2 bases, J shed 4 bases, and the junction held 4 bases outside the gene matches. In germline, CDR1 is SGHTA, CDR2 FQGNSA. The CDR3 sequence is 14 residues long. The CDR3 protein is CASSLTRDSTEAFF. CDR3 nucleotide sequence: TGTGCCAGCAGCTTAACCCGGGACAGCACTGAAGCTTTCTTT.